These T cell receptor beta chains were read from a single sample in a study of PD-1 blockade in classical Hodgkin lymphoma. Libraries were prepared by immunoSEQ multiplex PCR; TCRdb keeps only in-frame clonotypes and omits some of them. Here the sample spans 64,000 or so clones, approximately 94% being singletons. Sequences were derived from peripheral blood mononuclear cells (PBMCs), sampled before the fourth cycle of nivolumab. Receptors were obtained from a human donor with classical Hodgkin lymphoma. CDR3s include the opening cysteine and the closing phenylalanine or tryptophan. Each record gives: V gene, D gene, clone size, J gene, CDR3 protein, CDR3 DNA. The D gene is left open where the match is weak. The size entry is marked missing in some rows and otherwise reads once, few, many or a size class.

TRBV5-1,TRBD1,NA,TRBJ1-3,CASSNGQGVSGNTIYF,TGCGCCAGCAGCAACGGACAGGGGGTGTCTGGAAACACCATATATTTT
TRBV11-2,NA,NA,TRBJ2-7,CASSLTRSEIYEQYF,TGTGCCAGCAGCTTAACTAGGTCCGAGATTTACGAGCAGTACTTC
TRBV29-1,TRBD1,once,TRBJ1-1,CSVDRQGARAFF,TGCAGCGTTGACCGGCAGGGGGCGAGAGCTTTCTTT
TRBV28,TRBD2,NA,TRBJ2-2,CASSLADSGDTGELFF,TGTGCCAGCAGTTTAGCCGATAGCGGGGATACCGGGGAGCTGTTTTTT
TRBV10-2,NA,NA,TRBJ1-5,CASSESGGGGQPQHF,TGCGCCAGCAGTGAGTCCGGGGGGGGAGGCCAGCCCCAGCATTTT
TRBV5-1,TRBD2,NA,TRBJ2-7,CASSLRLAGVYEQYF,TGCGCCAGCAGCTTGAGACTAGCGGGAGTCTACGAGCAGTACTTC
TRBV19,TRBD1,NA,TRBJ2-1,CASSIGDRAWDNEQFF,TGTGCCAGTAGTATCGGGGACAGGGCCTGGGACAATGAGCAGTTCTTC
TRBV6-1,TRBD1,NA,TRBJ1-6,CASSGRQGEGSPLHF,TGTGCCAGCAGTGGTAGACAGGGGGAGGGTTCACCCCTCCACTTT
TRBV19,NA,NA,TRBJ2-7,CASSTDRYYEQYF,TGTGCCAGTAGTACGGACAGATACTACGAGCAGTACTTC
TRBV7-6,NA,NA,TRBJ2-2,CASSLEAYSGELFF,TGTGCCAGCAGCTTAGAGGCGTACAGCGGGGAGCTGTTTTTT